The present T cell receptor (beta chain) was sequenced within a study of CD8 T cells in Susac syndrome. Reverse transcription of about 0.5 to 1 ug RNA was carried out with random hexamers. TCRdb used MiXCR to reprocess the immunoSEQ multiplex PCR reads, holding one entry per CDR3 protein. The sample has about 180,000 distinct CDR3 sequences, just under 95% seen once. In germline, CDR1 is SGHTA, CDR2 FQGNSA. Trimming removed 0 bases at V and 6 bases at J, with 9 bases between. The CDR3 length is 14 residues. This chain joins TRBV7-2 and TRBJ1-5, with a tentative D call TRBD1 (5 bases). Sequencing input: CD4+ T cells from PBMCs. This sequence was found in a human donor with Susac syndrome. The CDR3 protein is CASSLAGTGQPQHF. CDR3 nucleotide sequence: TGTGCCAGCAGCTTAGCAGGGACGGGTCAGCCCCAGCATTTT. Supplemented by reference TRBV7-2 and TRBJ1-5, the full variable domain reads GAGVSQSPSNKVTEKGKDVELRCDPISGHTALYWYRQSLGQGLEFLIYFQGNSAPDKSGLPSDRFSAERTGGSVSTLTIQRTQQEDSAVYLCASSLAGTGQPQHFGDGTRLSIL.